The clone carrying this TCR beta chain came up a few times. The data derive from a study of shared T cell receptors in the human thymus. The V gene's germline CDR1 is MNHEY and CDR2 SMNVEV (reference sequence). With 9 bases removed from V and 1 base from J, the gap between germline ends came to 15 bases. The CDR3 sequence is 15 residues long. Profiling relied on immunoSEQ multiplex PCR, and the TCRdb table lists in-frame clones only, not all of them. The sample yields roughly 700,000 clones, approximately 90% seen once. This sample was shared with a second study, whose subject was human thymus T cells. This second study says: Having corrective surgery for congenital heart defects, healthy Finnish infants were the ones who donated. Thymic and blood repertoires appeared to carry a bias in their V and J gene usage. Overlap was high between thymic repertoires from unrelated individuals, as reported in related research.

The source is a boy under two years old with a congenital heart defect. The rearrangement joins TRBV27 to TRBJ2-2, with D perhaps TRBD1 (6 bases). Sample: thymocytes. The DNA of the CDR3 is TGTGCCAGTCGCCCAGGGGCGTTGAACACCGGGGAGCTGTTTTTT. This codes for CASRPGALNTGELFF.